The entry below describes one T cell receptor (beta chain). The antigen is undetermined. This sample is part of a study of cytomegalovirus exposure and HLA in healthy donors. Findings of the study overall: A later analysis found most CMV-associated TCR beta chains apparently HLA-restricted. A highly shared variant cluster was judged a likely technical artifact. A further, later analysis showed that HLA-associated TCR beta chains (compared with equally common others) were more clonally expanded.

With 60 Vbeta and 13 Jbeta primers, the PCR was carried out. Clones were read by immunoSEQ multiplex PCR, and TCRdb kept only the in-frame ones, dropping some. There are some 150,000 clones in the sample; roughly 80% occur only once, and 13% lies in the top ten. The source material was PBMCs. This TCR was sampled from a woman aged 45-59 years in good health and CMV-seronegative.

The CDR3 DNA reads TGCGCCAGCAGCCAGGCCGGACAGGGGATTGGCTACACCTTC. The encoded protein is CASSQAGQGIGYTF. The rearrangement uses TRBV4-3 and TRBJ1-2, with TRBD1 matching over 9 bases. CDR3 size: 14 residues. Germline V gene data show CDR1 as LGHNA and CDR2 as YSLEER. V lost 3 bases, J lost 7 bases, and 6 bases stayed unmatched.